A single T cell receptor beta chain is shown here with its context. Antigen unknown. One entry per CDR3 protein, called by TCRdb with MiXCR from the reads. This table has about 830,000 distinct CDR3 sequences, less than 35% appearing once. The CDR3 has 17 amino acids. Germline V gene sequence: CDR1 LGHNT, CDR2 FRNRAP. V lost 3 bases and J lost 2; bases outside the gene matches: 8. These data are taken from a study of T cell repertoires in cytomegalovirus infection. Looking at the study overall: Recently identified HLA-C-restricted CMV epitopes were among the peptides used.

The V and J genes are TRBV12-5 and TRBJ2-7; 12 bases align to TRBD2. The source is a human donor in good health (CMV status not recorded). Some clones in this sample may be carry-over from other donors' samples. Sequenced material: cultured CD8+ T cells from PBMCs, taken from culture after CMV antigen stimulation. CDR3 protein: CASGLQVRLAGAYEQYF. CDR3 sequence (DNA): TGTGCTAGTGGTTTACAAGTGAGACTAGCGGGGGCCTACGAGCAGTACTTC.